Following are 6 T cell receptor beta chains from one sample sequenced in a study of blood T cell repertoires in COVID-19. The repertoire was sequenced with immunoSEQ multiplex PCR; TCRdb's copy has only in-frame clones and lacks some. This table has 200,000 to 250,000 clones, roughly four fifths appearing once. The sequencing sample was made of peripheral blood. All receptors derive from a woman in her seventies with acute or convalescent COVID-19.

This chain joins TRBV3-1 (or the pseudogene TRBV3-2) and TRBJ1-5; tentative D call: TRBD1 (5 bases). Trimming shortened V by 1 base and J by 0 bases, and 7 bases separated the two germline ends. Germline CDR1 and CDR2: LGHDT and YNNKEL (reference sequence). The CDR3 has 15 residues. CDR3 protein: CASSQGGASNQPQHF. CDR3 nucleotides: TGTGCCAGCAGCCAAGGGGGCGCTAGCAATCAGCCCCAGCATTTT.

The CDR3 nucleotides read TGCAGTGCTATTGATCACAGGCCGAACACTGAAGCTTTCTTT. Protein sequence: CSAIDHRPNTEAFF. The chain links TRBV20-1 to TRBJ1-1; tentatively, D is TRBD1 (5 bases). CDR3 size: 14 residues. Trimming left V 4 bases short and J 1 base short, with 13 bases between. Germline assignment: CDR1 DFQATT and CDR2 SNEGSKA (reference sequence).

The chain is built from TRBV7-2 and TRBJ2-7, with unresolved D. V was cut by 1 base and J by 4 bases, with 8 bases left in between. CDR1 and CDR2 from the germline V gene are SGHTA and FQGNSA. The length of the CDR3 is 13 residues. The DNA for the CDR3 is TGTGCCAGCAGCTTAGACCCTAAGTACGAGCAGTACTTC. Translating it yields CASSLDPKYEQYF.

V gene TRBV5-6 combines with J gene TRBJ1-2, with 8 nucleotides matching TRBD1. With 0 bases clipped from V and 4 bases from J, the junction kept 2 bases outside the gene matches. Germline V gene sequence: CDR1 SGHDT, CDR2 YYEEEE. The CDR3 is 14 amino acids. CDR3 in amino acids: CASSLDGTGYGYTF. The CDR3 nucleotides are TGTGCCAGCAGCTTGGACGGGACAGGCTATGGCTACACCTTC.

The CDR3, as DNA: TGTGCCAGCTCACCCTGGGGGGGCACAGATACGCAGTATTTT. It is translated as CASSPWGGTDTQYF. The V call is TRBV18, the J call TRBJ2-3; possible D gene TRBD2, 6 bases. The CDR3 totals 14 residues. The germline V gene has CDR1 KGHSH and CDR2 LQKENI. V lost 3 bases and J lost 1, with 8 bases in between.

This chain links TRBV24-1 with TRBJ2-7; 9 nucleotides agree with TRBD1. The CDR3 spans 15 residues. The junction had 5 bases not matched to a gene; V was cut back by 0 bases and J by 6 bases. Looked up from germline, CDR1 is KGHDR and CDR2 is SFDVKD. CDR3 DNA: TGTGCCACCAGTGATTTGGTGTTGACAGGGGGCGAGCAGTACTTC. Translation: CATSDLVLTGGEQYF.